This T cell receptor beta chain was recovered during a study of cytomegalovirus exposure and HLA in healthy donors. The PCR employed 60 Vbeta primers together with 13 Jbeta primers. The repertoire was sequenced with immunoSEQ multiplex PCR; TCRdb's copy has only in-frame clones and lacks some. The sample consists of over 100,000 clones, over 60% of them appearing once. This CDR3 has 15 residues. J lost 1 base, V lost 5 bases, and 4 bases had no gene match. Germline values: CDR1 WSHSY, CDR2 SAAADI. The J gene is TRBJ2-1, the V gene TRBV10-2; 8 nucleotides match TRBD2. The receptor was isolated from a male donor in good health and CMV-seropositive. The sequenced material came from PBMCs. The CDR3 DNA is TGCGCCAGCAGTCCAAGCGGGGGTTCCTACAATGAGCAGTTCTTC. Translation: CASSPSGGSYNEQFF.